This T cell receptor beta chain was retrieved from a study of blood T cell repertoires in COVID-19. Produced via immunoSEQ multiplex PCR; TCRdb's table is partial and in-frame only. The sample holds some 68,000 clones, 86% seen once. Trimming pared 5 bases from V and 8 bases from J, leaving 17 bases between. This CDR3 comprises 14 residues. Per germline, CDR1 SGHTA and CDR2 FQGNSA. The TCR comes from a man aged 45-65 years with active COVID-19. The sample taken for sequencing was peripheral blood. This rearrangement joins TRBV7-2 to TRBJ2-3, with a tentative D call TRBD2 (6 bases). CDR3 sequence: CASSPATSGGTQYF. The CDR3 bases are TGTGCCAGCAGCCCCGCGACTAGTGGGGGTACGCAGTATTTT.